This T cell receptor (beta chain) was identified in a study of T cell responses to AZD1222 COVID-19 vaccine. This clone occurred a few times. The antigen is not known. J gave up 2 bases and V 3 bases, and 4 bases lay outside the gene matches. The V gene's germline CDR1 is LGHDT and CDR2 YNNKEL (reference sequence). The CDR3 extends over 14 amino acids. Pooled samples include second doses given at about 4 or 12 weeks. Overall study results and limits: Donors skewed white British and female; clonal diversity was possibly underestimated.

Libraries were prepared by immunoSEQ multiplex PCR; TCRdb keeps only in-frame clonotypes and omits some of them. The table includes fewer than 95,000 clones, approximately 90% detected once. The source of this sequence is an adult who received the AZD1222 COVID-19 vaccine. The material sequenced was peripheral blood, taken 28 days after the second AZD1222 dose. The rearrangement links TRBV3-1 (or the pseudogene TRBV3-2) to TRBJ2-7, with 7 nucleotides matching TRBD1. CDR3 nucleotides: TGTGCCAGCAGCCAGGGACAGCTAACCTACGAGCAGTACTTC. Amino acid sequence: CASSQGQLTYEQYF.